This is a list of T cell receptor beta chains from one sample in a study of T cell responses to AZD1222 COVID-19 vaccine. The assay was immunoSEQ multiplex PCR, and TCRdb's table has in-frame clones only and misses some. The repertoire holds around 120,000 clones, with approximately 90% as singletons. The source material was peripheral blood, sampled on day 0 of AZD1222 vaccination. All receptors derive from an adult in good health. Each CDR3 is given with its conserved first and last residue. Fields, in order: J gene, D gene, V gene, clone size, CDR3 DNA, CDR3 protein. The D gene is left open where the match is weak. Clone size is stated in some rows and not others, as once, few, many or a class when expanded.

>TRBJ2-1|TRBD2|TRBV20-1|NA
TGCAGTGCCAGTAGGCTAGCGGGTATCAATGAGCAGTTCTTC
CSASRLAGINEQFF
>TRBJ2-7|TRBD1|TRBV27|NA
TGTGCCAGCAGTAACAGGGGGCGAAGCTCCTACGAGCAGTACTTC
CASSNRGRSSYEQYF
>TRBJ1-2|NA|TRBV18|NA
TGTGCCAGCTCACTCAACACCGGGGACACCTATGGCTACACCTTC
CASSLNTGDTYGYTF
>TRBJ1-5|NA|TRBV2|NA
TGTGCCAGCAGTGGTTCGGTCTCAAAGAGCCAGCCCCAGCATTTT
CASSGSVSKSQPQHF
>TRBJ2-1|TRBD2|TRBV7-2|NA
TGTGCCAGCAGCTTAGAAGGCGGGGGCTCCTACAATGAGCAGTTCTTC
CASSLEGGGSYNEQFF
>TRBJ2-3|NA|TRBV7-3|NA
TGTGCCAGCAGCCTTTTCAGCGGGAGCACAGATACGCAGTATTTT
CASSLFSGSTDTQYF
>TRBJ1-5|NA|TRBV15|NA
TGTGCCACCAGCGGACGGGGAGGATTTAGCAATCAGCCCCAGCATTTT
CATSGRGGFSNQPQHF
>TRBJ2-3|NA|TRBV28|NA
TGTGCCAGCAGTTACCCCCCCTTGACAGATACGCAGTATTTT
CASSYPPLTDTQYF
>TRBJ1-2|TRBD1|TRBV18|once
TGTGCCAGCTCGCACACAGGGGAGGGCTACACCTTC
CASSHTGEGYTF
>TRBJ2-1|NA|TRBV10-3|once
TGTGCCATCAGTGAAGGACTCGCACACAATGAGCAGTTCTTC
CAISEGLAHNEQFF
>TRBJ2-7|NA|TRBV11-1|NA
TGTGCCAGCAGCCCGGGCCTTCTAGGGTATAGACACGAGCAGTACTTC
CASSPGLLGYRHEQYF
>TRBJ1-2|NA|TRBV9|NA
TGTGCCAGCAGCGTAGGAGGGGCTGACTATGGCTACACCTTC
CASSVGGADYGYTF
>TRBJ1-4|NA|TRBV6-5|once
TGTGCCAGCAGTTGGCAGGGGTCGGCGGAAAAACTGTTTTTT
CASSWQGSAEKLFF
>TRBJ2-7|TRBD1|TRBV4-1|NA
TGCGCCAGCAGCCAGCCGGGACAGAGCTCCTACGAGCAGTACTTC
CASSQPGQSSYEQYF
>TRBJ2-1|TRBD1|TRBV19|few
TGTGCCAGTAGTATAGATCCGACAGGGTCTTACAATGAGCAGTTCTTC
CASSIDPTGSYNEQFF
>TRBJ1-2|NA|TRBV6-5|NA
TGTGCCAGCAGCCTCCACGAGGAAGGGTTTGGCTACACCTTC
CASSLHEEGFGYTF
>TRBJ1-4|TRBD1|TRBV6-1|NA
TGTGCCAGCAGTGATGGCCGGACAGGGTATGAAAAACTGTTTTTT
CASSDGRTGYEKLFF
>TRBJ1-6|NA|TRBV5-1|NA
TGCGCCAGCAGCTTGGAGGGGGACTCACCCCTCCACTTT
CASSLEGDSPLHF
>TRBJ1-4|TRBD1|TRBV3-1/TRBV3-2|NA
TGTGCCAGCAGCCACCGACAGGGATTGAATGAAAAACTGTTTTTT
CASSHRQGLNEKLFF
>TRBJ1-1|NA|TRBV7-8|NA
TGTGCCAGCAGCTTAGCTGGGTACACTGAAGCTTTCTTT
CASSLAGYTEAFF
>TRBJ1-2|TRBD1|TRBV7-8|NA
TGTGCCAGCAGCCGGGACAGGCTACGGGGTGGCTACACCTTC
CASSRDRLRGGYTF
>TRBJ2-1|NA|TRBV4-1|once
TGCGCCAGCAGCCCTAACCTCTTCAATGAGCAGTTCTTC
CASSPNLFNEQFF
>TRBJ1-1|NA|TRBV5-6|NA
TGTGCCAGCAGCTCCGACAGCAACACTGAAGCTTTCTTT
CASSSDSNTEAFF
>TRBJ1-4|TRBD1|TRBV5-1|once
TGCGCCAGCAAACAGGGGTCTTCCGAAAAACTGTTTTTT
CASKQGSSEKLFF
>TRBJ1-1|TRBD1|TRBV14|NA
TGTGCCAGCAGCCGACAGGGGTATACTGAAGCTTTCTTT
CASSRQGYTEAFF